The sequence of this TCR beta chain was determined in a study of T-cell memory formation after mild COVID-19. This clonotype was detected a few times. Its specificity is unknown. Via MiXCR, TCRdb re-called the 5' RACE reads, giving one row per CDR3 protein. Of around 420,000 distinct CDR3 sequences detected, roughly a quarter appear once; the ten largest clones hold 8.5% to 9%. Study-level findings and limits: Whether day 37 second-wave clones are SARS-CoV-2-specific was not confirmed.

CDR1 MGHRA and CDR2 YSYEKL come from the germline V gene. The CDR3 covers 15 residues. V dropped 2 bases and J dropped 1 base, with 12 bases sitting between them. The sequence was obtained from an adult woman who had mild COVID-19 (a few samples of this study predate the infection). Cell type and time point are not known. The chain uses TRBV4-1 and TRBJ2-7; perhaps TRBD2 as D (6 bases). The sample consisted of PBMCs or a T cell subset sorted from them (not recorded which). The CDR3 is CASSQPSAGSYEQYF. As DNA, the CDR3 is TGCGCCAGCAGCCAACCCAGCGCGGGGTCCTACGAGCAGTACTTC.